A single sample gave rise to the 9 T cell receptor beta chains below, sequenced in a study of molecular identifiers for immune sequencing clone quantification. In TCRdb, the PCR reads were re-called with MiXCR into one record per CDR3 protein. The sample shows over 600,000 distinct CDR3 sequences, just under 20% of them seen only once. The sequenced sample consisted of naive CD8+ T cells from blood, with Jurkat cell RNA spiked in. Subset meaning: FACS-sorted CD8+CD4-CCR7+CD45RA+ naive T cells. These receptors were taken from a human donor in good health. Some libraries in this study had Jurkat cell RNA spiked in.

The chain recombines TRBV12-2 with TRBJ2-7; the table's D call of TRBD2 was not tested on the DNA. TRBV12-2 is a listed pseudogene. The CDR3 spans 13 residues. The CDR3 nucleotides read TGTGCAAAACGGGCCATTGCCTCCTACGAGCAGTACTTC. As protein: CAKRAIASYEQYF.

This clonotype has just a few counts. V and J are TRBV9 and TRBJ1-6; D is unclear. Germline CDR1 reads SGDLS; CDR2 reads YYNGEE. CDR3 length equals 17 residues. Between the trimmed V and J ends, which lost 0 bases and 0 bases, there was a span of 10 bases. The CDR3 bases are TGTGCCAGCAGCGTAGCTCGGGAGAGCTCCTATAATTCACCCCTCCACTTT. This translates into CASSVARESSYNSPLHF.

This clonotype was detected a few times. No conserved phenylalanine or tryptophan is present at the end of the CDR3, so a read error is the likely explanation. The gene calls are TRBV3-1 and TRBJ1-2, with D perhaps matching TRBD1 (5 bases). With 0 bases removed from V and 6 bases from J, the gap between germline ends came to 11 bases. Germline V gives CDR1 LGHDT, CDR2 YNNKEL (reference sequence). The CDR3 has 14 amino acids. The CDR3 region is CASSQDRDLDGYTL. CDR3 sequence (DNA): TGTGCCAGCAGCCAAGACAGGGATCTGGATGGCTACACCCTC.

With regard to this clonotype: Relative to the germline gene, one junction end is altered; a read error may explain this. The V gene is TRBV27, the J gene TRBJ2-1; D could derive from TRBD1 or TRBD2 (5 bases each). The CDR3 length is 13 residues. Per the germline V gene, CDR1 is MNHEY and CDR2 is SMNVEV (reference sequence). The CDR3 region has the DNA TGTGCCAGCAGTTTGGTGCAGGGAGATGAGCGGTTCTTC. This translates into CASSLVQGDERFF.

With respect to this clonotype: One base away lies a much larger clone, so this may be a sequencing read error. The rearrangement uses TRBV12-3 or TRBV12-4 and TRBJ2-5; 12 nucleotides agree with TRBD1. This CDR3 has 16 residues. CDR3 protein: CAGSLGTGGGEETQYF. CDR3 bases: TGTGCCGGCAGTTTAGGGACAGGGGGCGGGGAAGAGACCCAGTACTTC.

This clonotype was seen ten or more times. V usage is TRBV7-3 and J usage is TRBJ2-1; TRBD1 agrees at 8 bases. CDR1 and CDR2 from the germline V gene are SGHTA and FQGTGA. The CDR3 consists of 15 residues. Trimming took 5 bases from V and 8 from J; bases not matched to a gene: 11. CDR3 coding DNA: TGTGCCAGCAGCCCCGGGACAGGTAGTTCGGATGAGCAGTTCTTC. Translation: CASSPGTGSSDEQFF.

In the case of this clonotype: It may be a read error: a sequence one base away is much more abundant. The chain couples TRBV4-1 to TRBJ1-6; D gene uncertain. The V gene lost 0 bases and the J gene lost 8 bases, with 14 bases spanning the gap. Germline V gene data show CDR1 as MGHRA and CDR2 as YSYEKL. This CDR3 spans 16 amino acids. CDR3 coding DNA: TGCGCCAGCAGCCAAGAAACCGGGATTTTGGATTCACCCCTCCACTTT. It is translated as CASSQETGILDSPLHF.

This clonotype was found a few times. The rearrangement uses TRBV27 and TRBJ2-1; D unclear. V gave up 2 bases and J gave up 10 bases, with 12 bases separating them. The CDR3 contains 13 residues. Germline V gives CDR1 MNHEY, CDR2 SMNVEV (reference sequence). The CDR3 DNA is TGTGCCAGCAGTTTACAGGTCACTACCGAGCAGTTCTTC. This codes for CASSLQVTTEQFF.

As regards this clonotype: One end of the junction varies from germline; a read error may be responsible. The V call is TRBV5-3, the J call TRBJ2-3; a possible D gene is TRBD1 (5 bases). TRBV5-3 is classed as an ORF, of uncertain function. The CDR3 covers 14 residues. In DNA form, the CDR3 reads TGTGCCAGCAGCTTCCAGGGTGGCACAGATACGCAGTGTTTT. Its translation is CASSFQGGTDTQCF.